A selection of T cell receptor beta chains follows, all from one sample in a study of T cell changes during pregnancy in multiple sclerosis. Clones were sequenced by immunoSEQ multiplex PCR, and TCRdb holds only the in-frame ones, with some missing. Of 15,000 to 20,000 clones listed, around 82% are singletons. Source: CD8+ T cells from peripheral blood mononuclear cells, taken in the third trimester of pregnancy. The receptors stem from a female donor in good health, enrolled as a control in a pregnancy study. Each CDR3 is given with its conserved first and last residue. Fields, in order: J gene, clone size, V gene, D gene, CDR3 protein. D genes are given only for firm matches. Rows may omit the clone size; those that give it use once, few, many or a size class.

J: TRBJ2-7
size: NA
V: TRBV11-2
D: NA
CDR3: CASTPSYEQYF

J: TRBJ2-7
size: few
V: TRBV6-6
D: NA
CDR3: CASRYGQSQYF

J: TRBJ2-7
size: NA
V: TRBV18
D: TRBD2
CDR3: CASSPREGSSYEQYF

J: TRBJ2-3
size: NA
V: TRBV29-1
D: TRBD2
CDR3: CSCGGGLGTDTQYF

J: TRBJ2-7
size: NA
V: TRBV30
D: TRBD2
CDR3: CAWSTTDGRAPLYEQYF

J: TRBJ2-2
size: NA
V: TRBV5-1
D: TRBD1
CDR3: CAGPGQGASGELFF

J: TRBJ2-3
size: NA
V: TRBV6-5
D: TRBD2
CDR3: CASSYSSGGFTDTQYF

J: TRBJ2-7
size: few
V: TRBV19
D: TRBD2
CDR3: CASSTRTSGINEQYF

J: TRBJ2-3
size: NA
V: TRBV19
D: NA
CDR3: CASSISPRSSTDTQYF

J: TRBJ2-7
size: medium-sized
V: TRBV5-8
D: NA
CDR3: CASSIQGSYEQYF

J: TRBJ2-1
size: NA
V: TRBV5-1
D: TRBD1
CDR3: CASSAYRGPYEQFF

J: TRBJ2-7
size: NA
V: TRBV7-8
D: NA
CDR3: CATSDLPSALYEQYF

J: TRBJ1-1
size: NA
V: TRBV5-6
D: TRBD1
CDR3: CASSLGQGVVGNTEAFF

J: TRBJ1-5
size: NA
V: TRBV27
D: NA
CDR3: CASSLSSHQPQHF

J: TRBJ2-7
size: once
V: TRBV5-1
D: NA
CDR3: CASSPPGQTYEQYF

J: TRBJ2-7
size: NA
V: TRBV7-9
D: TRBD2
CDR3: CASSPPGLAGNEQYF

J: TRBJ2-7
size: NA
V: TRBV2
D: NA
CDR3: CASSDAVTYEQYF

J: TRBJ1-1
size: NA
V: TRBV7-9
D: NA
CDR3: CASSRGDTEAFF

J: TRBJ2-5
size: NA
V: TRBV9
D: NA
CDR3: CASSPRGDPQETQYF

J: TRBJ2-1
size: NA
V: TRBV4-3
D: NA
CDR3: CASSPETAGLNEDEQFF

J: TRBJ1-1
size: NA
V: TRBV6-6
D: NA
CDR3: CASSYSMGPTEAFF

J: TRBJ2-7
size: NA
V: TRBV5-5
D: NA
CDR3: CASSWEAYKIYEQYF

J: TRBJ1-5
size: NA
V: TRBV30
D: TRBD1
CDR3: CAWSVRQGGSNQPQHF

J: TRBJ1-3
size: few
V: TRBV11-2
D: NA
CDR3: CASSPGLSGNTIYF

J: TRBJ2-5
size: NA
V: TRBV9
D: TRBD2
CDR3: CASSAGGGVETQYF

J: TRBJ2-7
size: NA
V: TRBV4-2
D: TRBD2
CDR3: CASSPEETSGSGNEQYF

J: TRBJ1-4
size: NA
V: TRBV11-2
D: TRBD1
CDR3: CASSLGGQGNEKLFF

J: TRBJ2-1
size: NA
V: TRBV14
D: TRBD2
CDR3: CASSQVREGTYNEQFF

J: TRBJ2-7
size: few
V: TRBV27
D: NA
CDR3: CASSSRQSSYEQYF

J: TRBJ2-2
size: NA
V: TRBV4-1
D: NA
CDR3: CASSQKLHGELFF

J: TRBJ1-1
size: NA
V: TRBV9
D: TRBD1
CDR3: CASSVGDRGGLAFF

J: TRBJ1-2
size: few
V: TRBV7-9
D: NA
CDR3: CASSSQGRGGPYGYTF

J: TRBJ1-1
size: NA
V: TRBV27
D: TRBD1
CDR3: CASSPDRGVGNEAFF

J: TRBJ2-1
size: NA
V: TRBV7-8
D: TRBD2
CDR3: CASRQGLAGGQSSYNEQFF

J: TRBJ1-1
size: once
V: TRBV30
D: NA
CDR3: CAWRGGFETAPRDTEAFF

J: TRBJ1-1
size: NA
V: TRBV5-6
D: NA
CDR3: CASSLAAGVNTEAFF

J: TRBJ1-1
size: NA
V: TRBV4-3
D: TRBD1
CDR3: CASSHGQGLGTEAFF

J: TRBJ2-1
size: NA
V: TRBV13
D: TRBD1
CDR3: CASSQAGTGASNEQFF

J: TRBJ1-1
size: few
V: TRBV9
D: TRBD1
CDR3: CASSVPRTGVNTEAFF

J: TRBJ1-1
size: NA
V: TRBV5-1
D: NA
CDR3: CASSLALGAEAFF

J: TRBJ2-5
size: NA
V: TRBV5-8
D: NA
CDR3: CASSLGGEETQYF